These T cell receptor beta chains were read from a single sample in a study of blood T cell repertoires in COVID-19. Assay used: immunoSEQ multiplex PCR; TCRdb lists only in-frame clones, some missing. The data show about 59,000 clones, with 80% to 85% seen just once and under 30% held by the top ten. Material for sequencing was peripheral blood. The receptors originated from a woman aged 80 or over with active or convalescent COVID-19. CDR3s include the opening cysteine and the closing phenylalanine or tryptophan. Fields, in order: V gene, CDR3 protein.

TRBV5-1 | CASSPGLAGEYGELFF
TRBV7-9 | CASSPTRSLALGNTIYF
TRBV7-2 | CASSLDWASGVRNEQFF
TRBV12-3/TRBV12-4 | CASSSTSAGEQYF
TRBV4-3 | CASSPQQGTGELFF
TRBV7-3 | CASSKGQGVGEQFF
TRBV28 | CASSAPPVNTEAFF
TRBV28 | CASSLVPLLTMSF
TRBV5-1 | CASSTDRGSGNTIYF
TRBV19 | CASSTGTGVNSPLHF
TRBV5-7 | CASSPGPGGSDTQYF
TRBV6-1 | CASSEALRGEKLFF
TRBV7-9 | CPSWGTRGGPRHGETQYF
TRBV6-2/TRBV6-3 | CASSLTGGHGYTF
TRBV7-9 | CASSFPGQFNEKLFF
TRBV28 | CASSLSGRGGVSTQYF
TRBV29-1 | CSVEIRTGDIGELFF
TRBV19 | CASRIQGEVGTEAFF
TRBV12-5 | CASGLVPQGLYEQYF
TRBV6-2/TRBV6-3 | CASSLRGVHTEAFF
TRBV10-1 | CASSETPGYRAFF
TRBV24-1 | CATSAPPGTSRETQYF
TRBV15 | CATSRDLGTGGGSGANVLTF
TRBV5-1 | CASSLLQGGGYTF
TRBV7-2 | CASTAGTGGAGELFF
TRBV28 | CASSSSGTGLGNTIYF
TRBV28 | CASSATHRGLYGYTF
TRBV2 | CASRETPGNTEAFF
TRBV9 | CASANSGALSTDTQYF
TRBV6-2/TRBV6-3 | CASSYTNRGGRYTETQYF
TRBV28 | CASTPGQNYGYTF
TRBV21-1 | CASNQNRGGNYGYTF
TRBV5-6 | CARWDRGAPRHYGYTF
TRBV4-3 | CASSQGPGHLYGYTF
TRBV24-1 | CATSDPGEPQHF
TRBV6-5 | CASSYRGAFYGYTF
TRBV6-4 | CASRPQGANGELFF
TRBV6-6 | CASTQGQGSTEQFF
TRBV5-1 | CASSLPVGTANEKLFF
TRBV7-9 | CASSPRESTNEKLFF
TRBV9 | CASSVGTGRPNTGELFF
TRBV7-3 | CASSFLDWTGPTGELFF
TRBV2 | CASSALYEQYF
TRBV12-2 | CASRIDVGTELAKNIQYF
TRBV9 | CASSVKGGALGSEAFF
TRBV4-3 | CASSLLGAEAFF
TRBV5-1 | CASSWGDSSYEQYF
TRBV9 | CASSAQGLKETQYF
TRBV19 | CASSMPSGGAGDTQYF
TRBV27 | CASSPRTGDLNTIYF
TRBV5-1 | CASSLLGQPDQPQHF
TRBV7-9 | CASSLRTGNTEAFF
TRBV5-1 | CASTPGQGAYEQYF
TRBV19 | CASREDRGTGELFF